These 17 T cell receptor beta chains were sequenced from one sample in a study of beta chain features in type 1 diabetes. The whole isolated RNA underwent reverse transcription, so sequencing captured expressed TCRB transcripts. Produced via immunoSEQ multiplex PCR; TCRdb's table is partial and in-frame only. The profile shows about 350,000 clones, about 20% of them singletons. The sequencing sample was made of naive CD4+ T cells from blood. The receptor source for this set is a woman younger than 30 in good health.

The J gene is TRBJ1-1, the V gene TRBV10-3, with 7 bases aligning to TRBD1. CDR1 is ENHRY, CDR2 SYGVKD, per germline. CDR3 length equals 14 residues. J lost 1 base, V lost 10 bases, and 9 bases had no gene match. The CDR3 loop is CATTLGTANTEAFF. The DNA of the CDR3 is TGTGCCACGACCTTGGGGACAGCGAACACTGAAGCTTTCTTT.

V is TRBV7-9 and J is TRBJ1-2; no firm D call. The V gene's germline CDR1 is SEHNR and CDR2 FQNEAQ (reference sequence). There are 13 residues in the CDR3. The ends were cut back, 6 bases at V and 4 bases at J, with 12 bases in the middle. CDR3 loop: CASSPDGLYGYTF. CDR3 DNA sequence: TGTGCCAGCAGTCCGGACGGACTCTATGGCTACACCTTC.

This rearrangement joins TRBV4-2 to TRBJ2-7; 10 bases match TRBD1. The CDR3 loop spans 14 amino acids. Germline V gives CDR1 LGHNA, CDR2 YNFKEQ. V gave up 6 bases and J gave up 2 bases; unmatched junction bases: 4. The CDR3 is CASRRDRGTYEQYF. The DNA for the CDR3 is TGTGCCAGCAGACGGGACAGGGGCACCTACGAGCAGTACTTC.

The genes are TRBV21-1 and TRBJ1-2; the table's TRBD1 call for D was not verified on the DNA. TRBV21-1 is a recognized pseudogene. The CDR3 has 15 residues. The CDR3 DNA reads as TGTGCCAGCAGCAGGTGGGACAGGAAGATCCTTGGCTACACCTTC. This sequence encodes CASSRWDRKILGYTF.

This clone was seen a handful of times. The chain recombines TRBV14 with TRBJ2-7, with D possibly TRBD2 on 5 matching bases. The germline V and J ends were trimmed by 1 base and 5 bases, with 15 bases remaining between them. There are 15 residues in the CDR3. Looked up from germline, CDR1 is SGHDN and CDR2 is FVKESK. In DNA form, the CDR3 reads TGTGCCAGCAGCCAAGCTGGAGGCCCGAAGAACGAGCAGTACTTC. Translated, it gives CASSQAGGPKNEQYF. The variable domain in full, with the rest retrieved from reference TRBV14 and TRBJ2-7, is EAGVTQFPSHSVIEKGQTVTLRCDPISGHDNLYWYRRVMGKEIKFLLHFVKESKQDESGMPNNRFLAERTGGTYSTLKVQPAELEDSGVYFCASSQAGGPKNEQYFGPGTRLTVT.

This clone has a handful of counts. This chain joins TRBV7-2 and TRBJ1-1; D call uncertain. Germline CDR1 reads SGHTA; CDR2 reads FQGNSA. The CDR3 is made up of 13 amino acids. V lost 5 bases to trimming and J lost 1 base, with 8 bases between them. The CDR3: CASSTSENTEAFF. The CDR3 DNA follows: TGTGCCAGCAGCACGTCAGAGAACACTGAAGCTTTCTTT.

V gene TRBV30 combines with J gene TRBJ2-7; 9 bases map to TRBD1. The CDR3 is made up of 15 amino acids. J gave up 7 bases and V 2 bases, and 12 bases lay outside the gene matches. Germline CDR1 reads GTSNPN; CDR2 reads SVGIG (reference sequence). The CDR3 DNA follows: TGTGCCTGGAGTCCCCGGGACAGGGACTCGAATGAGCAGTACTTC. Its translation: CAWSPRDRDSNEQYF.

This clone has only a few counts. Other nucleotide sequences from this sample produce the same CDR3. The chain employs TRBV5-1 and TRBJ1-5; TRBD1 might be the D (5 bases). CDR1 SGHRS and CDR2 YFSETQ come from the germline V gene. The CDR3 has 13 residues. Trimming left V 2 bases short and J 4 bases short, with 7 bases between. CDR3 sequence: CASSFQGNQPQHF. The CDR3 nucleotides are TGCGCCAGCAGCTTTCAGGGAAATCAGCCCCAGCATTTT.

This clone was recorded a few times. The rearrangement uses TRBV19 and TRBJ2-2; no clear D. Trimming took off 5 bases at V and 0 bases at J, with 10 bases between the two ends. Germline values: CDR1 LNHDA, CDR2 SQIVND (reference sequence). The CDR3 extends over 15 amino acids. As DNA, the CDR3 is TGTGCCAGTAGTCCCTACACAGCGAACACCGGGGAGCTGTTTTTT. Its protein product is CASSPYTANTGELFF.

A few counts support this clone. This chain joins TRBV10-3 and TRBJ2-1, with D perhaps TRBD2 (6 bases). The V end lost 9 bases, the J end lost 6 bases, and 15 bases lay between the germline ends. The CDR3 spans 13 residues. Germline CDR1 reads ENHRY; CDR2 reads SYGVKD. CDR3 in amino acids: CAIVASDRNEQFF. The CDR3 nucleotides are TGTGCCATTGTGGCTAGCGATCGCAATGAGCAGTTCTTC.

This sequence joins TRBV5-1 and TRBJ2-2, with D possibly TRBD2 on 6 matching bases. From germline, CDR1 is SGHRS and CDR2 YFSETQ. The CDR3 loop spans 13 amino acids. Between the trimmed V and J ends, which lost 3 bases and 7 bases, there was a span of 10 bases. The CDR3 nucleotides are TGCGCCAGCAGCTCTAGGGGAGGCGGGGAGCTGTTTTTT. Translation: CASSSRGGGELFF.

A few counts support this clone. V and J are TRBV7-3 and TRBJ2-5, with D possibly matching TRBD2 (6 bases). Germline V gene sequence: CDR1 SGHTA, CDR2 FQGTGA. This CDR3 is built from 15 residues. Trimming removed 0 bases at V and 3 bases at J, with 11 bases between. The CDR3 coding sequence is TGTGCCAGCAGCTTAACGGGACTTTCGGAAGAGACCCAGTACTTC. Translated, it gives CASSLTGLSEETQYF.

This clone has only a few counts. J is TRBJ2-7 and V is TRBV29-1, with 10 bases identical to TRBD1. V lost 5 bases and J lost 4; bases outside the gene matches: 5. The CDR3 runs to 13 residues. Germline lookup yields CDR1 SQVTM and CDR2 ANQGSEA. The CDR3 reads CSVSGTGEYEQYF. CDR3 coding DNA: TGCAGCGTTTCCGGGACAGGGGAGTACGAGCAGTACTTC.

CDR3 coding DNA: TGCGCCAGCAGCCAAGATGAGGCCACGGTGAGGTCACCCCTCCACTTT. Encoded protein: CASSQDEATVRSPLHF. The gene calls are TRBV4-3 and TRBJ1-6; D call uncertain. The germline V gene encodes CDR1 LGHNA and CDR2 YSLEER. Trimming took off 0 bases at V and 10 bases at J, with 16 bases between the two ends. This CDR3 comprises 16 residues.

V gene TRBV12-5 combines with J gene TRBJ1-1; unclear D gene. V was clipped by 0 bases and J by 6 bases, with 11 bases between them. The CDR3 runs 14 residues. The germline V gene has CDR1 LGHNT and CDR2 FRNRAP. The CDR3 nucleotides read TGTGCTAGTGGTTTGGTAATTAAAGAGCCTGAAGCTTTCTTT. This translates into CASGLVIKEPEAFF.

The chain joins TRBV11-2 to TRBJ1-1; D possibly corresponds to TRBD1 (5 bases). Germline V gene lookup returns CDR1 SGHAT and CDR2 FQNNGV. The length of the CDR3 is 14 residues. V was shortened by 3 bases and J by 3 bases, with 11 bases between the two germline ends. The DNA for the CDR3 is TGTGCCAGCAGCTTCTACGGGGGGGACACTGAAGCTTTCTTT. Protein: CASSFYGGDTEAFF.

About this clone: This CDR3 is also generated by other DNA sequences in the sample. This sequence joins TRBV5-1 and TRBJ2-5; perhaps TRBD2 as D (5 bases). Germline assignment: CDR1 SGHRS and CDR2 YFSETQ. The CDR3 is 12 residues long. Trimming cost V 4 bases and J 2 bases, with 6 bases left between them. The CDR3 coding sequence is TGCGCCAGCAGCCCGGGACAAGAGACCCAGTACTTC. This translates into CASSPGQETQYF.